The clone carrying this T cell receptor beta chain was picked up one time. Profiled with immunoSEQ multiplex PCR; TCRdb holds only in-frame clones, not every one. The profile shows more than 95,000 clones, around 87% of them singletons. There are 15 residues in the CDR3. Trimming cost V 1 base and J 4 bases, with 11 bases left between them. Germline CDR1 reads SGHTA; CDR2 reads FQGNSA. The data were obtained in a study of blood T cell repertoires in COVID-19. Study as a whole: From T cells, B-cell-depleted T cells, or PBMCs came the material, which was cDNA or gDNA.

The sequenced sample consisted of peripheral blood. The chain couples TRBV7-2 to TRBJ1-5; TRBD1 is a possible D gene (5 bases). This clonotype was obtained from a man aged 45-65 years with acute or convalescent COVID-19. CDR3 nucleotide sequence: TGTGCCAGCAGCTTAGAGGGGTGGAGAAATCAGCCCCAGCATTTT. As protein: CASSLEGWRNQPQHF.